These 8 T cell receptor beta chains originate from one sample sequenced in a study of Graves' ophthalmopathy and Graves' hyperthyroidism. Amplified material comprised TCR beta CDR3 regions derived from RNA transcripts. RT-PCR in the first round used HTBI primers; a second-round multiplex PCR followed. TCRdb used MiXCR to reprocess the multiplex PCR reads, holding one entry per CDR3 protein. The sample has 200,000 to 300,000 distinct CDR3 sequences, around 50% seen once. Sequencing was performed on peripheral blood. These receptors all stem from an adult man with Graves' ophthalmopathy.

This clonotype was detected many times. V usage is TRBV29-1 and J usage is TRBJ2-7; 7 bases are shared with TRBD2. The germline V gene encodes CDR1 SQVTM and CDR2 ANQGSEA. After removal of 0 bases from V and 2 bases from J, the junction contained 4 bases not matched to a gene. The CDR3 contains 14 residues. CDR3 protein: CSVEDRTRTYEQYF. The CDR3 nucleotides read TGCAGCGTTGAAGATCGGACTAGAACCTACGAGCAGTACTTC.

J is TRBJ1-1 and V is TRBV5-1; the D gene is possibly TRBD1 (6 bases). The CDR3 extends over 15 amino acids. V was cut by 3 bases and J by 0 bases, with 12 bases left in between. CDR1 and CDR2 from the germline V gene are SGHRS and YFSETQ. The CDR3 DNA sequence: TGCGCCAGCAGCTCAGGACAGACCATGAACACTGAAGCTTTCTTT. It codes for CASSSGQTMNTEAFF.

The chain has TRBV20-1 and TRBJ2-5; D is unclear. CDR1 is DFQATT and CDR2 is SNEGSKA in the germline V gene (reference sequence). V dropped 3 bases and J dropped 0 bases, with 8 bases sitting between them. The CDR3 runs to 13 residues. CDR3 in DNA: TGCAGTGCTAGTAGGCCGGACCAAGAGACCCAGTACTTC. Amino acid sequence: CSASRPDQETQYF.

The chain links TRBV20-1 to TRBJ2-2; TRBD2 agrees at 11 bases. J was trimmed by 0 bases and V by 4 bases; bases with no gene match: 7. CDR3 length equals 17 residues. From germline, CDR1 is DFQATT and CDR2 SNEGSKA (reference sequence). The CDR3 sequence: CSAIPIAGGPNTGELFF. In DNA form, the CDR3 reads TGCAGTGCTATCCCCATAGCGGGGGGGCCGAACACCGGGGAGCTGTTTTTT.

The chain combines TRBV2 with TRBJ1-1; D is ambiguous. V was cut by 3 bases and J by 10 bases, with 21 bases left in between. The CDR3 length is 15 residues. Germline-derived CDR1 and CDR2 are SNHLY and FYNNEI. The CDR3 is CASSDNRRLGFRAFF. DNA for the CDR3: TGTGCCAGCAGTGATAACCGCCGTTTGGGGTTTCGAGCTTTCTTT.

Comments on this clonotype: One end of the junction does not line up with germline, which may come from a read error. V and J are TRBV10-3 and TRBJ2-5; maybe TRBD1 (5 bases). In germline, CDR1 is ENHRY, CDR2 SYGVKD. The CDR3 has 14 amino acids. CDR3 sequence (DNA): TGTGTCATCAGTACAGGATCCCGGCAACAGACCCAGTACTTC. Translating it yields CVISTGSRQQTQYF.

The V and J genes are TRBV12-3 or TRBV12-4 and TRBJ2-5, with D perhaps TRBD1 or TRBD2 (5 bases each). V was clipped by 10 bases and J by 2 bases, with 14 bases between them. CDR3 length: 13 amino acids. CDR3 bases: TGTGCCACGTCTCGGGACGTACAAGAGACCCAGTACTTC. Amino acids: CATSRDVQETQYF.

The J gene is TRBJ2-5, the V gene TRBV6-1; tentative D call: TRBD2 (5 bases). V lost 6 bases and J lost 1, with 18 bases in between. Germline V lookup: CDR1 MNHNS, CDR2 SASEGT. The CDR3 spans 16 residues. The CDR3 protein is CASRGSVTSGQETQYF. The CDR3 DNA sequence: TGTGCCAGCAGGGGCTCAGTCACAAGCGGCCAAGAGACCCAGTACTTC.